Below are 32 T cell receptor beta chains sequenced from a single sample in a study of T cell responses to AZD1222 COVID-19 vaccine (dated by TCRdb to about 2021). The method behind the library was the immunoSEQ multiplex PCR assay. TCRdb stores this immuneACCESS table with in-frame sequences only. Part of the clones is absent; in the studies checked, under half of the shortfall reflects unresolved V genes, and no reason is known for the rest. The sample contains about 130,000 clones, roughly 90% of them found a single time. The ten largest clones add up to 1.1% of the sample. The time point label, read with the paper, signifies: about 28 days (+/-7) after the second vaccine dose. The sample consisted of peripheral blood, taken 28 days after the second AZD1222 dose. These receptors came from an adult who received the AZD1222 COVID-19 vaccine.

The chain links TRBV7-8 to TRBJ1-1; tentative D call: TRBD1 (6 bases). Trimming left V 4 bases short and J 1 base short, with 10 bases between. Germline CDR1 SGHVS, CDR2 FQNEAQ. This CDR3 spans 14 amino acids. The DNA for the CDR3 is TGTGCCAGCAGCTACAGGGTAGGGAACACTGAAGCTTTCTTT. It yields the protein CASSYRVGNTEAFF.

The chain has TRBV5-1 and TRBJ1-2, with a tentative D call TRBD1 (5 bases). CDR3 length: 16 amino acids. V was shortened by 4 bases and J by 6 bases, with 22 bases between the two germline ends. In germline, CDR1 is SGHRS, CDR2 YFSETQ. The chain's CDR3 is CASSQNPLTVLDGYTF. CDR3 bases: TGCGCCAGCAGCCAGAATCCATTGACAGTGCTGGATGGCTACACCTTC.

J is TRBJ2-3 and V is TRBV5-4; 12 bases line up with TRBD2. V shed 4 bases, J shed 0 bases, and the junction held 3 bases outside the gene matches. Germline CDR1 is SGHNT and CDR2 is YYREEE (reference sequence). This CDR3 has 16 residues. CDR3 protein: CASSIGTSGSTDTQYF. The CDR3, as DNA: TGTGCCAGCAGCATAGGGACTAGCGGGAGCACAGATACGCAGTATTTT.

DNA for the CDR3: TGTGCCAGCAGCCGACAGGGAGCTAACTATGGCTACACCTTC. This sequence encodes CASSRQGANYGYTF. The chain carries TRBV7-9 and TRBJ1-2, with 7 bases identical to TRBD1. This CDR3 region has 14 residues. With 5 bases clipped from V and 0 bases from J, the junction kept 3 bases outside the gene matches. Germline CDR1 is SEHNR and CDR2 is FQNEAQ (reference sequence).

With respect to this clone: Other DNA sequences in this specimen translate into the identical CDR3. The chain joins TRBV18 to TRBJ1-5, with D perhaps TRBD1 (5 bases). CDR1 KGHSH and CDR2 LQKENI come from the germline V gene. Trimming removed 2 bases at V and 5 bases at J, with 7 bases between. The CDR3 spans 13 residues. The CDR3 loop reads CASSPGGDQPQHF. CDR3 sequence (DNA): TGTGCCAGCTCACCAGGGGGGGATCAGCCCCAGCATTTT.

The rearrangement links TRBV28 to TRBJ1-2; 10 bases align to TRBD1. The CDR3 runs 14 residues. The germline V gene has CDR1 MDHEN and CDR2 SYDVKM. The V segment lost 7 bases and the J segment 4 bases; nucleotides outside the gene matches: 6. The CDR3 loop is CASKRTGGGYGYTF. CDR3 DNA: TGTGCCAGCAAAAGGACAGGGGGTGGCTATGGCTACACCTTC.

The CDR3 loop reads CASSLVAGNEKLFF. DNA for the CDR3: TGTGCCAGCAGCTTGGTGGCTGGAAATGAAAAACTGTTTTTT. The rearrangement links TRBV5-5 to TRBJ1-4; no clear D. The germline V and J ends were trimmed by 0 bases and 5 bases, with 8 bases remaining between them. CDR3 size: 14 residues. Per germline, CDR1 SGHKS and CDR2 YYEKEE (reference sequence).

The genes are TRBV5-6 and TRBJ1-5; 7 nucleotides agree with TRBD1. This CDR3 comprises 15 residues. Germline assignment: CDR1 SGHDT and CDR2 YYEEEE. V was clipped by 4 bases and J by 5 bases; unmatched bases: 9. CDR3 sequence (DNA): TGTGCCAGCAGCGATCGAAGGGGGCTGTATCAGCCCCAGCATTTT. Its translation: CASSDRRGLYQPQHF. Complete variable domain (other parts from reference TRBV5-6 and TRBJ1-5): DAGVTQSPTHLIKTRGQQVTLRCSPKSGHDTVSWYQQALGQGPQFIFQYYEEEERQRGNFPDRFSGHQFPNYSSELNVNALLLGDSALYLCASSDRRGLYQPQHFGDGTRLSIL.

This clone was observed a few times. The rearrangement joins TRBV7-8 to TRBJ1-6, with 7 bases that match TRBD1. This CDR3 is 14 amino acids long. Germline CDR1 is SGHVS and CDR2 is FQNEAQ. V dropped 4 bases and J dropped 4; count of bases not matched to a gene: 1. CDR3: CASSWGQYNSPLHF. As DNA, the CDR3 is TGTGCCAGCAGCTGGGGACAGTATAATTCACCCCTCCACTTT.

With regard to this clone: The junction departs from the called germline gene at one end, perhaps through a read error. The gene calls are TRBV4-1 and TRBJ2-7; D not resolved. From germline, CDR1 is MGHRA and CDR2 YSYEKL. The CDR3 extends over 13 amino acids. CDR3 DNA sequence: TGCGCCAGCAGCCAAGATCGTGATCGGCTGCCAAGCTTC. Its protein product is CASSQDRDRLPSF.

This clone occurred once. This chain links TRBV7-8 with TRBJ2-7; a possible D gene is TRBD1 (6 bases). Germline lookup yields CDR1 SGHVS and CDR2 FQNEAQ. The CDR3 contains 12 residues. V shed 5 bases and J shed 5 bases, with 10 bases lying between them. CDR3 DNA sequence: TGTGCCAGCAGCCCGGACAGAAACGAGCAGTACTTC. Its protein is CASSPDRNEQYF.

This clone appeared a few times. The CDR3 DNA reads TGTGCCAGCAGGCACCCGTGGGGGTACGAGCAGTACTTC. It translates to CASRHPWGYEQYF. The V and J genes are TRBV27 and TRBJ2-7; D could derive from TRBD1 or TRBD2 (5 bases each). V lost 6 bases, J lost 4 bases, and 13 bases lay in between. Germline V gene sequence: CDR1 MNHEY, CDR2 SMNVEV (reference sequence). This CDR3 is 13 amino acids long.

The rearrangement links TRBV28 to TRBJ1-6, with D possibly matching TRBD1 (5 bases). The germline V gene has CDR1 MDHEN and CDR2 SYDVKM. The germline V and J ends were trimmed by 10 bases and 7 bases, with 11 bases remaining between them. The CDR3 spans 12 residues. Here the CDR3 DNA reads TGTGCCACCGAGGGGCCCAATTCACCCCTCCACTTT. This translates into CATEGPNSPLHF.

The rearrangement uses TRBV6-5 and TRBJ1-5; the D gene is possibly TRBD1 (6 bases). The CDR3 totals 14 residues. V was trimmed by 2 bases and J by 4 bases, leaving 9 bases between them. Germline CDR1 MNHEY, CDR2 SVGAGI. For the CDR3, the DNA is TGTGCCAGCAGTTACACAACAGGGAATCAGCCCCAGCATTTT. It codes for CASSYTTGNQPQHF.

The chain joins TRBV6-5 to TRBJ1-1, with D hard to call. V was shortened by 6 bases and J by 1 base, with 9 bases between the two germline ends. From germline, CDR1 is MNHEY and CDR2 SVGAGI. The CDR3 runs 13 residues. In DNA, the CDR3 is TGTGCCAGCAGGCAAGCAGGGAACACTGAAGCTTTCTTT. Amino acids: CASRQAGNTEAFF.

J is TRBJ1-4 and V is TRBV15; D gene unclear. Trimming shortened V by 3 bases and J by 0 bases, and 11 bases separated the two germline ends. This CDR3 region has 16 residues. CDR1 is LNHNV and CDR2 is YYDKDF in the germline V gene (reference sequence). CDR3: CATSSQAAATNEKLFF. The CDR3 DNA is TGTGCCACCAGCAGTCAGGCAGCTGCAACTAATGAAAAACTGTTTTTT.

This rearrangement joins TRBV2 to TRBJ1-5; maybe TRBD1 (5 bases). V was trimmed by 5 bases and J by 0 bases, leaving 17 bases between them. Germline lookup yields CDR1 SNHLY and CDR2 FYNNEI. The CDR3 is 17 amino acids. CDR3 protein: CASSPGGARLSNQPQHF. CDR3 DNA: TGTGCCAGCAGTCCTGGTGGGGCCCGACTTAGCAATCAGCCCCAGCATTTT.

This rearrangement joins TRBV30 to TRBJ1-5; D is uncertain. Per germline, CDR1 GTSNPN and CDR2 SVGIG (reference sequence). This CDR3 contains 16 residues. V was clipped by 0 bases and J by 5 bases, with 17 bases between them. CDR3 loop: CAWSVRKTTVDQPQHF. As DNA, the CDR3 is TGTGCCTGGAGTGTACGTAAGACAACCGTGGATCAGCCCCAGCATTTT. The full variable domain, its missing parts supplied by reference TRBV30 and TRBJ1-5, is SQTIHQWPATLVQPVGSPLSLECTVEGTSNPNLYWYRQAAGRGLQLLFYSVGIGQISSEVPQNLSASRPQDRQFILSSKKLLLSDSGFYLCAWSVRKTTVDQPQHFGDGTRLSIL.

The chain combines TRBV5-1 with TRBJ1-6; D gene ambiguous. This CDR3 contains 13 residues. Deletions cut 5 bases from V and 7 bases from J, with 10 bases between. The germline gives CDR1 SGHRS, CDR2 YFSETQ. The CDR3 loop reads CASRPEGNSPLHF. For the CDR3, the DNA is TGCGCCAGCAGACCGGAAGGGAATTCACCCCTCCACTTT.

The CDR3 nucleotides are TGTGCCAGCAGCTTATGGGCGGGATATACGTACAATGAGCAGTTCTTC. Translation gives CASSLWAGYTYNEQFF. This rearrangement joins TRBV7-2 to TRBJ2-1; D possibly corresponds to TRBD2 (6 bases). The germline V and J ends were trimmed by 2 bases and 4 bases, with 15 bases remaining between them. This CDR3 has 16 residues. Germline CDR1 SGHTA, CDR2 FQGNSA.

This chain connects TRBV3-1 (or the pseudogene TRBV3-2) to TRBJ1-1, with a possible D match to TRBD1 (6 bases). CDR3 size: 15 residues. CDR1 and CDR2 from the germline V gene are LGHDT and YNNKEL (reference sequence). V was cut by 0 bases and J by 4 bases, with 12 bases left in between. The CDR3 coding sequence is TGTGCCAGCAGCCAAGACGCACAGGGCGGCACTGAAGCTTTCTTT. Its protein product is CASSQDAQGGTEAFF.

The CDR3 is CAISGGGQVVYF. In DNA form, the CDR3 reads TGTGCCATCAGTGGAGGGGGGCAGGTCGTATATTTT. The chain carries TRBV10-3 and TRBJ1-3; TRBD1 is a possible D gene (6 bases). Germline V lookup: CDR1 ENHRY, CDR2 SYGVKD. This CDR3 is built from 12 residues. Trimming took 4 bases from V and 14 from J, leaving 15 bases between them.

The V and J genes are TRBV28 and TRBJ1-2; perhaps TRBD1 as D (5 bases). V dropped 6 bases and J dropped 3 bases, with 17 bases sitting between them. The germline gives CDR1 MDHEN, CDR2 SYDVKM. This CDR3 spans 15 amino acids. This chain's CDR3 is CASRSGGGYHYGYTF. CDR3 DNA: TGTGCCAGCAGATCCGGTGGGGGATACCACTATGGCTACACCTTC.

The V call is TRBV6-5, the J call TRBJ2-7; D is unclear. The CDR3 spans 14 residues. Germline V CDR1 and CDR2: MNHEY, SVGAGI. The ends were cut back, 0 bases at V and 0 bases at J, with 6 bases in the middle. The CDR3 region is CASSYSGYSYEQYF. The CDR3 DNA is TGTGCCAGCAGTTACTCTGGATACTCCTACGAGCAGTACTTC.

V is TRBV18 and J is TRBJ1-5; D is possibly TRBD1 (5 bases). The CDR3 runs to 15 residues. Trimming took 6 bases from V and 0 from J, leaving 12 bases between them. Germline V gene sequence: CDR1 KGHSH, CDR2 LQKENI. CDR3 region: CASSSQVHSNQPQHF. The CDR3 bases are TGTGCCAGCTCGTCACAGGTCCATAGCAATCAGCCCCAGCATTTT. The full variable domain, its missing parts supplied by reference TRBV18 and TRBJ1-5, is NAGVMQNPRHLVRRRGQEARLRCSPMKGHSHVYWYRQLPEEGLKFMVYLQKENIIDESGMPKERFSAEFPKEGPSILRIQQVVRGDSAAYFCASSSQVHSNQPQHFGDGTRLSIL.

The chain recombines TRBV5-8 with TRBJ1-1, with D possibly TRBD1 on 6 matching bases. The V and J ends lost 4 bases and 0 bases respectively, with 16 bases between them. This CDR3 is built from 16 residues. CDR1 and CDR2 from the germline V gene are SGHTS and YDEGEE. CDR3: CASSTDGQLLNTEAFF. The CDR3 bases are TGTGCCAGCAGCACGGACGGACAGTTACTGAACACTGAAGCTTTCTTT.

The chain combines TRBV28 with TRBJ1-1; D is unclear. There are 12 residues in the CDR3. CDR1 is MDHEN, CDR2 SYDVKM, per germline. The V end lost 10 bases, the J end lost 1 base, and 10 bases lay between the germline ends. CDR3 bases: TGTGCCACCAACGACGGGAACACTGAAGCTTTCTTT. It codes for CATNDGNTEAFF.

The genes are TRBV7-9 and TRBJ2-1, with D possibly being TRBD1 (6 bases). CDR3 length: 15 residues. V was clipped by 5 bases and J by 4 bases, with 15 bases between them. Germline V lookup: CDR1 SEHNR, CDR2 FQNEAQ (reference sequence). The CDR3 loop is CASSNGGWGYNEQFF. The CDR3 DNA follows: TGTGCCAGCAGCAATGGGGGCTGGGGGTACAATGAGCAGTTCTTC.

The genes are TRBV23-1 and TRBJ2-7, with a possible D match to TRBD1 (6 bases). TRBV23-1 is noted as an ORF with a role that remains uncertain. The CDR3 is made up of 18 amino acids. The V gene lost 0 bases and the J gene lost 2 bases, with 20 bases spanning the gap. This CDR3 reads CASSQSILPPGQAYEQYF. Written as DNA, the CDR3 is TGCGCCAGCAGTCAATCAATCCTCCCCCCGGGACAAGCCTACGAGCAGTACTTC.

The CDR3 DNA sequence: TGTGCCAGCAGCGTAGTAGCGGGAGAGGGTGCAGATACGCAGTATTTT. As protein: CASSVVAGEGADTQYF. The J gene is TRBJ2-3, the V gene TRBV9; TRBD2 matches 9 bases. Germline V gene sequence: CDR1 SGDLS, CDR2 YYNGEE. The CDR3 spans 16 residues. With V trimmed by 0 bases and J by 4 bases, 6 bases remained unmatched.

The chain employs TRBV5-4 and TRBJ1-1; tentative D call: TRBD1 (6 bases). The CDR3 runs to 15 residues. V was clipped by 4 bases and J by 4 bases, with 17 bases between them. CDR1 SGHNT and CDR2 YYREEE come from the germline V gene (reference sequence). This CDR3 reads CASSPGTSGGTEAFF. The CDR3 nucleotides are TGTGCCAGCAGCCCCGGGACATCGGGGGGCACTGAAGCTTTCTTT.

The chain combines TRBV4-1 with TRBJ2-3; TRBD2 matches 13 bases. Unmatched junction bases numbered 6, after V lost 4 bases and J lost 5 bases. CDR3 length: 16 residues. Germline V gene lookup returns CDR1 MGHRA and CDR2 YSYEKL. In nucleotides, the CDR3 is TGCGCCAGCAGCCGCCGACTAGCGGGAGGATTAGATACGCAGTATTTT. The encoded protein is CASSRRLAGGLDTQYF.